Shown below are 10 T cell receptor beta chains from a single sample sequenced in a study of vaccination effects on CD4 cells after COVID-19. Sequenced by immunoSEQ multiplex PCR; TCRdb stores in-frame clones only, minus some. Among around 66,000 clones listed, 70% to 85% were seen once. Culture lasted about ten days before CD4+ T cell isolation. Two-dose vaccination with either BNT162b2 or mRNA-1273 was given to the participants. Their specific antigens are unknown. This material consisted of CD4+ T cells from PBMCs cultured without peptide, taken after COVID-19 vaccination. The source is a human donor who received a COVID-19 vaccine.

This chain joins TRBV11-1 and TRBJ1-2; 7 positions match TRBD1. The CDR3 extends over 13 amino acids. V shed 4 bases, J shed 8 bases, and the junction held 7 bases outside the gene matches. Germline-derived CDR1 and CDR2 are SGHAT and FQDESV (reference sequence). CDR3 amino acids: CASSSGQFGGYTF. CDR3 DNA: TGTGCCAGCAGCTCGGGACAGTTCGGCGGCTACACCTTC.

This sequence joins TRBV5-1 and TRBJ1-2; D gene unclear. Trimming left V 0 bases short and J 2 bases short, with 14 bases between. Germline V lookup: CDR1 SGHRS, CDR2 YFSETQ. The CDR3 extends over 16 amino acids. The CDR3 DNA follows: TGCGCCAGCAGCTTGGATCGCCGTACACAAAACTATGGCTACACCTTC. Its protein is CASSLDRRTQNYGYTF. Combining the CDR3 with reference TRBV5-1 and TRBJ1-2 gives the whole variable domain KAGVTQTPRYLIKTRGQQVTLSCSPISGHRSVSWYQQTPGQGLQFLFEYFSETQRNKGNFPGRFSGRQFSNSRSEMNVSTLELGDSALYLCASSLDRRTQNYGYTFGSGTRLTVV.

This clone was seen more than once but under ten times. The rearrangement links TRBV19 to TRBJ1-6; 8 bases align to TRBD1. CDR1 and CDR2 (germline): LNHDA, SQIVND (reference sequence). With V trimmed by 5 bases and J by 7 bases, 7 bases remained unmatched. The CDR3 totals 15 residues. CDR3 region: CASSPGTGRNSPLHF. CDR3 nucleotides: TGTGCCAGTAGTCCCGGGACAGGTCGAAATTCACCCCTCCACTTT.

The CDR3: CASSLGGYGYTF. The CDR3 DNA follows: TGTGCCAGCAGCCTGGGCGGCTATGGCTACACCTTC. The V call is TRBV11-2, the J call TRBJ1-2, with D hard to call. V was pared by 5 bases and J by 4 bases, with 8 bases between. There are 12 residues in the CDR3. Per germline, CDR1 SGHAT and CDR2 FQNNGV.

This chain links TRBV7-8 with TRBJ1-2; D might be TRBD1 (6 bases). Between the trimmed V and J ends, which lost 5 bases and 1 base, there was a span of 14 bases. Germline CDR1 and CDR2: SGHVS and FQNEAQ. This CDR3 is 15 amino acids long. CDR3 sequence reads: CASSARTEINYGYTF. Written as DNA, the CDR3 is TGTGCCAGCAGCGCGAGGACAGAGATTAACTATGGCTACACCTTC.

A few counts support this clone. CDR3 in DNA: TGTGCCAGCAGCTTAGGGGGGCGAAACAATCAGCCCCAGCATTTT. Its protein product is CASSLGGRNNQPQHF. The V gene is TRBV11-2, the J gene TRBJ1-5, with D perhaps TRBD1 (6 bases). Per germline, CDR1 SGHAT and CDR2 FQNNGV. V lost 1 base and J lost 3, with 10 bases in between. The CDR3 is 15 amino acids.

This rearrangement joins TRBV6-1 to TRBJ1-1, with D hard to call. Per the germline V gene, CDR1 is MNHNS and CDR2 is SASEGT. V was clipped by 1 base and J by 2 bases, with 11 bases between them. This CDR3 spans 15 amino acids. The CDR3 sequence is CASSEGRKLNTEAFF. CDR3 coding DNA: TGTGCCAGCAGTGAAGGACGAAAATTAAACACTGAAGCTTTCTTT.

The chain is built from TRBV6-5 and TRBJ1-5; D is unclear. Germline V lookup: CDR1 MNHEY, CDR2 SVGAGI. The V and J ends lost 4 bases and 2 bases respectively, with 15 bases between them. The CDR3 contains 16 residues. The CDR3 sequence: CASSSLGKGGNQPQHF. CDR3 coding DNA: TGTGCCAGCAGTTCCCTCGGGAAAGGCGGCAATCAGCCCCAGCATTTT.

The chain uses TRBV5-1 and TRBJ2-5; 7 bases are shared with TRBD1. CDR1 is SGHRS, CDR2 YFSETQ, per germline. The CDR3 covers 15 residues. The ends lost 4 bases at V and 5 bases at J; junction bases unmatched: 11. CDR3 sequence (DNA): TGCGCCAGCAGCCCCGCGACAGGGTCGGGGGAGACCCAGTACTTC. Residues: CASSPATGSGETQYF.

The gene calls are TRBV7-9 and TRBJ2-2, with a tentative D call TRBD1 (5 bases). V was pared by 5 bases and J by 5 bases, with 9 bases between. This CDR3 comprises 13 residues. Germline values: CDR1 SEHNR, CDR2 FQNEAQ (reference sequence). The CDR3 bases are TGTGCCAGCAGCGGGCCAGGGACCGGGGAGCTGTTTTTT. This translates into CASSGPGTGELFF.